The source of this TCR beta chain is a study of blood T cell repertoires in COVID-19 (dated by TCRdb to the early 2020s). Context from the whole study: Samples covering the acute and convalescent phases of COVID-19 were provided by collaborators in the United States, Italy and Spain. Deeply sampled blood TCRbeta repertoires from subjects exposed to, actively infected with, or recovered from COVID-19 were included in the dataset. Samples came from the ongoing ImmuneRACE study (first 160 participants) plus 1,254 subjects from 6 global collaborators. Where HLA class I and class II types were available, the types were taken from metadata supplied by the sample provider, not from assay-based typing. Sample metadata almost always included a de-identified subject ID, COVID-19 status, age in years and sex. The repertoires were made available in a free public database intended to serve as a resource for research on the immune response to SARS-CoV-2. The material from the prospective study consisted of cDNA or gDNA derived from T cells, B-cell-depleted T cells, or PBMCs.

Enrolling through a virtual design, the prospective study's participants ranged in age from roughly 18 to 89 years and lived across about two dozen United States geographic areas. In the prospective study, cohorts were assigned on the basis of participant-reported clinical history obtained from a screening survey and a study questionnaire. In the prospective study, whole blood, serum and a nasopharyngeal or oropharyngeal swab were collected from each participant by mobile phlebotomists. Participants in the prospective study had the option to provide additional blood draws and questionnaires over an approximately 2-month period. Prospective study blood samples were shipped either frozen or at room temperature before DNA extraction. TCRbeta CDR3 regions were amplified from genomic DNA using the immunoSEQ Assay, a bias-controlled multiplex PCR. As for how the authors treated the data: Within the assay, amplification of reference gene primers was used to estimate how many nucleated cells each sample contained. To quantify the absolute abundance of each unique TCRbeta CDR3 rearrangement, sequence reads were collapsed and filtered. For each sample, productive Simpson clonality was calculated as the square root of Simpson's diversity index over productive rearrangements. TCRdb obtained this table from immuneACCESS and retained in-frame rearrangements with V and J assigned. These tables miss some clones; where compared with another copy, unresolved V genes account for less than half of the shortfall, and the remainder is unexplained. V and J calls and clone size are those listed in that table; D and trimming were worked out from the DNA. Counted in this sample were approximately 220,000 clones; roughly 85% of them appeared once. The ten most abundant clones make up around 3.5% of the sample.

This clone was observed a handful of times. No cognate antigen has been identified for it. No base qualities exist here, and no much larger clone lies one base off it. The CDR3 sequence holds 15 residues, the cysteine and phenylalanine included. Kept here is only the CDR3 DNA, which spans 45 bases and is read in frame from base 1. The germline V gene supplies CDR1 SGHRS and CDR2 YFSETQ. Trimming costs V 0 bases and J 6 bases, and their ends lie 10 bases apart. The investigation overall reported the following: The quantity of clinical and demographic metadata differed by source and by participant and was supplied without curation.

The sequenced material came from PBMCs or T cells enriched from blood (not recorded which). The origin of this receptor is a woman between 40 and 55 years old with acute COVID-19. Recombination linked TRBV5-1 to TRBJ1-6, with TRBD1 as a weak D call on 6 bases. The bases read TGCGCCAGCAGCTTGGGGGGGCCGAGTAATTCACCCCTCCACTTT. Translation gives CASSLGGPSNSPLHF.